This is a list of T cell receptor beta chains from one sample in a study of STAT3 mutations in large granular lymphocyte leukemia. The data were produced by immunoSEQ multiplex PCR, yet TCRdb's version contains in-frame clones alone and is incomplete. This table has about 4,000 clones, roughly 82% appearing once. Sequenced input: peripheral blood mononuclear cells. The receptors here all came from a boy between 5 and 17 years old with T-cell large granular lymphocyte leukemia. Some clones in this sample may be carry-over from other donors' samples. CDR3s include the opening cysteine and the closing phenylalanine or tryptophan.

j_call,v_call,cdr3_aa
TRBJ1-3,TRBV7-8,CASTHRGHPSGNTIYF
TRBJ2-5,TRBV5-5,CASSLDGAGEGETQYF
TRBJ1-4,TRBV7-9,CASSPGRTEKLFF
TRBJ2-5,TRBV18,CASGPGGRQETQYF
TRBJ2-5,TRBV5-1,CASSFQGHQETQYF
TRBJ1-1,TRBV7-9,CASSSRPTVNTEAFF
TRBJ1-1,TRBV30,CAWSVGVGDPRFF
TRBJ2-3,TRBV5-1,CAKLAGGPKGTDTQYF
TRBJ2-7,TRBV25-1,CASSQQGAGEQYF
TRBJ1-1,TRBV6-6,CASSYGYEAFF
TRBJ2-7,TRBV5-1,CASRAGGEQYF
TRBJ1-6,TRBV5-4,CASSLQGDSPLHF
TRBJ1-1,TRBV29-1,CSSDRATLRAFF
TRBJ1-2,TRBV29-1,CSVGGQGFYGYTF
TRBJ1-6,TRBV7-9,CASSSDLSVSPLHF
TRBJ2-2,TRBV5-1,CAAGSGTANTGELFF
TRBJ1-1,TRBV18,CASSPGTATEAFF
TRBJ2-6,TRBV9,CASSREGSGANVLTF
TRBJ2-2,TRBV5-1,CASRTGQNTGELFF
TRBJ2-3,TRBV25-1,CATRVGQGYPDTQYF
TRBJ1-5,TRBV27,CASSLTRGQPQHF
TRBJ1-6,TRBV18,CASSPSDRPPLHF
TRBJ1-1,TRBV13,CASSAGRMNTEAFF
TRBJ2-7,TRBV5-4,CASSNPGQGIGRSYEQYF
TRBJ1-1,TRBV12-5,CASGLAPGQAWNTEAFF
TRBJ2-7,TRBV6-5,CASSYSGAVYEQYF
TRBJ2-7,TRBV30,CAWIVGGRAYF
TRBJ2-7,TRBV7-2,CASSKGLAGVVNEQYF
TRBJ2-1,TRBV6-1,CASTSTGRIQFF
TRBJ2-1,TRBV5-6,CASSRGLAVGFNEQFF
TRBJ2-1,TRBV6-4,CASSERGGEDEQFF